One TCR beta chain is described in this entry. Across about two dozen US areas, participants ranged in age from roughly 18 to 95 years. Cohort assignment relied on participant-reported clinical history. In the original analysis: Nucleated cell number was recorded as an estimate derived from reference gene primer amplification. This table comes from immunoSEQ multiplex PCR, and its TCRdb copy is limited to in-frame clones, with some not included. V and J calls and clone size are copied from that table; D and trimming were computed from the DNA. The table shows 130,000 to 150,000 clones, with about 90% occurring only once. The entry originates in a study of blood T cell repertoires in COVID-19. About the study: The analysed material was cDNA or gDNA that came from T cells, B-cell-depleted T cells, or PBMCs.

The CDR3 is 13 residues long. Germline V gene data show CDR1 as SGHTA and CDR2 as FQGNSA. V was cut by 7 bases and J by 6 bases, with 16 bases left in between. This sequence joins TRBV7-2 and TRBJ2-7, with D possibly matching TRBD1 (5 bases). Source material: PBMCs or T cells enriched from blood (not recorded which). The sequence derives from a man between 60 and 70 years old who had recovered from COVID-19. The CDR3 nucleotides are TGTGCCAGCAACTGGGGCACATTGAGCGAGCAGTACTTC. This encodes CASNWGTLSEQYF.